This T cell receptor beta chain appears in the sequencing data of a study of blood T cell repertoires in COVID-19. This clone was observed a few times. The method was immunoSEQ multiplex PCR; TCRdb's version includes in-frame clones alone and lacks a portion of them. The sample consists of over 20,000 clones, about four fifths of them appearing once. The CDR3 is made up of 16 amino acids. CDR1 LNHDA and CDR2 SQIVND come from the germline V gene (reference sequence). Trimming shortened V by 5 bases and J by 0 bases, and 14 bases separated the two germline ends. This clonotype was obtained from a human donor in a cohort sampled during active COVID-19. The V gene is TRBV19, the J gene TRBJ1-5; tentatively, D is TRBD1 (5 bases). The specimen was peripheral blood. In DNA, the CDR3 is TGTGCCAGTAGTGGACGACAGTCCTATAGCAATCAGCCCCAGCATTTT. It encodes CASSGRQSYSNQPQHF.